This T cell receptor beta chain emerged from a study of Graves' ophthalmopathy and Graves' hyperthyroidism. Trimming pared 2 bases from V and 3 bases from J, leaving 2 bases between. This CDR3 has 13 residues. About this clonotype: What it binds is not known. No conserved phenylalanine or tryptophan is present at the end of the CDR3, so a read error is the likely explanation.

Hyperthyroidism patients, all newly diagnosed, had under 2 months' duration and ages of 18 to 65. Diagnosis used clinical symptoms, serum thyroxine, TRAb, thyroid ultrasound and orbital computed tomography. The authors amplified TCR beta CDR3 regions, and they did so from RNA transcripts for repertoire sequencing. RT-PCR in the first round used HTBI primers; a second-round multiplex PCR followed. Each CDR3 protein is one row after TCRdb ran MiXCR on the multiplex PCR reads. Among around 1,200,000 distinct CDR3 sequences, about 36% were seen once, and the ten largest hold around 10%. General study results and limits: From stable hyperthyroidism, ophthalmopathy was separated by a 13-signature model with around 90% sensitivity and roughly 84% specificity.

Source material: peripheral blood or thyroid tissue (not recorded which). This receptor was taken from an adult man with Graves' hyperthyroidism. The chain combines TRBV12-3 or TRBV12-4 with TRBJ1-6; D unresolved. The CDR3 coding sequence is TGTGCCAGCAGTTTAAGCTATAATTCACCCCTCCACCTT. It encodes CASSLSYNSPLHL.